Shown below are 5 T cell receptor beta chains from a single sample sequenced in a study of T-cell reconstitution after alpha-beta-depleted transplantation in children. The library targeted TCRbeta and was prepared with unique molecular identifiers. TCRdb fed the PCR reads into MiXCR, producing one record per CDR3 protein. The table lists about 480,000 distinct CDR3 sequences, approximately 12% of them singletons, with around 6% in the top ten. The material was PBMCs from the stem cell graft donor, obtained from the stem cell graft. The receptors were sampled from a human donor who donated a stem cell graft to a child with combined immunodeficiency.

Written as DNA, the CDR3 is TGCAGTGCTACAGGGGTCAGAGAAGCGCCCTACGAGCAGTACTTC. It yields the protein CSATGVREAPYEQYF. V gene TRBV20-1 combines with J gene TRBJ2-7; possible D gene TRBD1, 6 bases. This CDR3 is built from 15 residues. Trimming stripped 4 bases from V and 2 bases from J, with 18 bases between. Germline V CDR1 and CDR2: DFQATT, SNEGSKA (reference sequence).

In this sample, this clonotype turned up a few times. This chain joins TRBV5-1 and TRBJ2-1; 13 nucleotides agree with TRBD2. CDR1 is SGHRS and CDR2 is YFSETQ in the germline V gene. Unmatched junction bases numbered 6, after V lost 4 bases and J lost 8 bases. The CDR3 totals 15 residues. The DNA for the CDR3 is TGCGCCAGCAGCACTAGCGGGAGGGCTTTGGATGAGCAGTTCTTC. Encoded protein: CASSTSGRALDEQFF.

In this sample, this clonotype turned up many times. The chain links TRBV5-6 to TRBJ1-1; TRBD1 aligns across 7 bases. J was trimmed by 3 bases and V by 4 bases; bases with no gene match: 6. This CDR3 is built from 14 residues. In germline, CDR1 is SGHDT, CDR2 YYEEEE. The CDR3 sequence: CASSPTGRYTEAFF. CDR3 sequence (DNA): TGTGCCAGCAGCCCGACAGGGCGGTACACTGAAGCTTTCTTT. Full variable domain (missing parts from reference TRBV5-6 and TRBJ1-1): DAGVTQSPTHLIKTRGQQVTLRCSPKSGHDTVSWYQQALGQGPQFIFQYYEEEERQRGNFPDRFSGHQFPNYSSELNVNALLLGDSALYLCASSPTGRYTEAFFGQGTRLTVV.

This clonotype was picked up many times. The chain links TRBV12-3 or TRBV12-4 to TRBJ2-7; D possibly corresponds to TRBD2 (5 bases). This CDR3 has 13 amino acids. Trimming stripped 7 bases from V and 3 bases from J, with 13 bases between. The CDR3 sequence: CASKNYEGYEQYF. CDR3 bases: TGTGCCAGCAAGAACTATGAGGGCTACGAGCAGTACTTC.

The chain employs TRBV5-1 and TRBJ2-6, with 7 bases identical to TRBD1. With 0 bases clipped from V and 1 base from J, the junction kept 1 base outside the gene matches. The CDR3 runs 16 residues. The V gene's germline CDR1 is SGHRS and CDR2 YFSETQ. The CDR3 here is CASSLAQGSGANVLTF. In nucleotides, the CDR3 is TGCGCCAGCAGCTTGGCACAGGGGTCTGGGGCCAACGTCCTGACTTTC.